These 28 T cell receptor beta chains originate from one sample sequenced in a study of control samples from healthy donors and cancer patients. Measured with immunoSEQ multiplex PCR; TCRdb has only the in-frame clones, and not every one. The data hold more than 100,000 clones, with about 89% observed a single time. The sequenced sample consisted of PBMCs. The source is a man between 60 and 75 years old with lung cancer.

CDR3 region: CASSLGLARGSSETQYF. CDR3 nucleotide sequence: TGTGCCAGCAGCCTGGGACTAGCGCGGGGATCGAGCGAGACCCAGTACTTC. The chain uses TRBV14 and TRBJ2-5; 10 nucleotides align to TRBD2. The germline CDR1 and CDR2 sequences are SGHDN and FVKESK. The CDR3 totals 17 residues. Trimming cost V 4 bases and J 5 bases; bases outside gene matches: 13.

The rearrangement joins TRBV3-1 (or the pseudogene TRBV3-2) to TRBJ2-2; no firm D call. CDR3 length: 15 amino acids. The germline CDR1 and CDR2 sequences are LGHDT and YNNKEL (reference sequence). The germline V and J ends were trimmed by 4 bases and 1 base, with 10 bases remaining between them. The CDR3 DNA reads TGTGCCAGCAGCCTCCAAAATATGAACACCGGGGAGCTGTTTTTT. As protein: CASSLQNMNTGELFF.

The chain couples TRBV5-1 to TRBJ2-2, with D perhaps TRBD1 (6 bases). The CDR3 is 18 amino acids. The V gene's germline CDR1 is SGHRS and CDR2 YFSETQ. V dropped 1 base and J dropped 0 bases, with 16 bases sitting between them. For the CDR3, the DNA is TGCGCCAGCAGCTTGTTTGCCATCGGACAGCCGAACACCGGGGAGCTGTTTTTT. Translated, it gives CASSLFAIGQPNTGELFF.

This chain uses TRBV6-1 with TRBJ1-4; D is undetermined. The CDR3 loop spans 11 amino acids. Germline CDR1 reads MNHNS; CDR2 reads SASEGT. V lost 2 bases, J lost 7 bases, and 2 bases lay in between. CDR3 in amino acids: CASSEREKLFF. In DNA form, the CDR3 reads TGTGCCAGCAGTGAACGTGAAAAACTGTTTTTT.

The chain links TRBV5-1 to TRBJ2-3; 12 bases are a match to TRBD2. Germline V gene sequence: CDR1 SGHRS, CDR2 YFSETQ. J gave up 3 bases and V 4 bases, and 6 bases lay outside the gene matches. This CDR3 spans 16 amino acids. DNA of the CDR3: TGCGCCAGCAGCCTCCCCCTAGCGGGGGGGACAGATACGCAGTATTTT. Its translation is CASSLPLAGGTDTQYF.

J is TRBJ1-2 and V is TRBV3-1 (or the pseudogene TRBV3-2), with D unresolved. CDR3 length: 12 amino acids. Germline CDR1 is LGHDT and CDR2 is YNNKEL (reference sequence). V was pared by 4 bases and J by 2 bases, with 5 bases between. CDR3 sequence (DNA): TGTGCCAGCAGCCCCGGGAACTATGGCTACACCTTC. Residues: CASSPGNYGYTF.

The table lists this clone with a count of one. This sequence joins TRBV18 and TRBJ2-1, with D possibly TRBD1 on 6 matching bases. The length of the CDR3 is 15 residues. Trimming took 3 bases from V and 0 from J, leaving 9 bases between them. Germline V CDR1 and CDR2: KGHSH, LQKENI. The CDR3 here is CASSPLGGSYNEQFF. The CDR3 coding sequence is TGTGCCAGCTCACCTTTAGGGGGCTCCTACAATGAGCAGTTCTTC.

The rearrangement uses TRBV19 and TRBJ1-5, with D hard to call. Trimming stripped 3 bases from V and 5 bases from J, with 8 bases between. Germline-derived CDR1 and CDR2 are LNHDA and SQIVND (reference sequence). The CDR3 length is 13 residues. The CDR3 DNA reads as TGTGCCAGTAGTATCCAAGGCTATCAGCCCCAGCATTTT. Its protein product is CASSIQGYQPQHF.

This chain's CDR3 is CAWSIEGGGLQPQHF. DNA of the CDR3: TGTGCCTGGAGTATCGAAGGGGGCGGGTTACAGCCCCAGCATTTT. This chain connects TRBV30 to TRBJ1-5; 7 bases fit TRBD1. The CDR3 is made up of 15 amino acids. The germline CDR1 and CDR2 sequences are GTSNPN and SVGIG (reference sequence). V trimming: 2 bases; J trimming: 7 bases; junction bases outside the gene matches: 11.

DNA of the CDR3: TGTGCCTGGATTGTTGCGGGGGTCGGAGAGACCCAGTACTTC. Translating gives CAWIVAGVGETQYF. The gene calls are TRBV30 and TRBJ2-5; the match to TRBD2 covers 7 bases. V lost 4 bases, J lost 4 bases, and 9 bases stayed unmatched. Germline V gene lookup returns CDR1 GTSNPN and CDR2 SVGIG (reference sequence). The CDR3 has 14 residues.

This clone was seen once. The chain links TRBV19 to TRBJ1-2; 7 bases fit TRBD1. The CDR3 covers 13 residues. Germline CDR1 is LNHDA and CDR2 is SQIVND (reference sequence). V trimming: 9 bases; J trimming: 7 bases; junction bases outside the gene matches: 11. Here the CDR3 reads CARAQGGSCGYTF. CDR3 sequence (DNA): TGTGCCAGGGCCCAGGGGGGGTCTTGTGGCTACACCTTC.

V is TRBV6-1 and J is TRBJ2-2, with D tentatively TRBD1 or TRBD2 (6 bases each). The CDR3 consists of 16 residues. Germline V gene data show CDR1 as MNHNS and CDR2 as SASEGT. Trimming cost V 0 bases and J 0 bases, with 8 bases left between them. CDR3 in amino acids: CASSEAGGTNTGELFF. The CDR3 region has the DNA TGTGCCAGCAGTGAAGCAGGGGGGACGAACACCGGGGAGCTGTTTTTT.

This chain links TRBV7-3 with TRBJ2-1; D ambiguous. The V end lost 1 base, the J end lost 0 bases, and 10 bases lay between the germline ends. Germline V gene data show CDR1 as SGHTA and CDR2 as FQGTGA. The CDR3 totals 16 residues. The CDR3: CASSLIGTSSYNEQFF. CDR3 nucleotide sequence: TGTGCCAGCAGCTTAATCGGTACGAGCTCCTACAATGAGCAGTTCTTC.

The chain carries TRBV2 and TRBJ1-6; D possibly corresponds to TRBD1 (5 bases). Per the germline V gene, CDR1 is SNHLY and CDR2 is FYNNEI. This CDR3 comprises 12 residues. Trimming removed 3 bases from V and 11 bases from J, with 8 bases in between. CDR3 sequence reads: CASSEGLTPLHF. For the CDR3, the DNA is TGTGCCAGCAGTGAGGGACTTACACCCCTCCACTTT.

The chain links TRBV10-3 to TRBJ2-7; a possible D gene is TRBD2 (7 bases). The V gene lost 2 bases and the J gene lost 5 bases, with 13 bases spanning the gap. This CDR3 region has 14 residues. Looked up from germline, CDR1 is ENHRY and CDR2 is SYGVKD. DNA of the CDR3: TGTGCCATCAGTGAGCCCCCGGGGGGCGACGAGCAGTACTTC. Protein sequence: CAISEPPGGDEQYF.

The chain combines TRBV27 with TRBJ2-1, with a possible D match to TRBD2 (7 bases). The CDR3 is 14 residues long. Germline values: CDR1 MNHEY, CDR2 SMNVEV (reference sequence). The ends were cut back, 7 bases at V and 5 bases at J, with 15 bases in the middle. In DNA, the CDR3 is TGTGCCAGCAAGGGCGGGGGCTGGGACAATGAGCAGTTCTTC. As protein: CASKGGGWDNEQFF.

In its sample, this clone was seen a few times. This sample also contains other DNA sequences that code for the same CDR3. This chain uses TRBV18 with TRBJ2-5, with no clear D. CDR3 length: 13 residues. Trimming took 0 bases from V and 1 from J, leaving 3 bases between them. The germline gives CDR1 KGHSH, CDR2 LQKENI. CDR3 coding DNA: TGTGCCAGCTCACCACCTTCCCAAGAGACCCAGTACTTC. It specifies CASSPPSQETQYF.

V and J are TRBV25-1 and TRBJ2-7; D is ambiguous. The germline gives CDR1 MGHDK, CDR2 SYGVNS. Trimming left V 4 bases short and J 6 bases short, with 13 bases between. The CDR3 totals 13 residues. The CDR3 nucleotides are TGTGCCAGCAGTGTTTCATTGACGGGCGAGCAGTACTTC. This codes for CASSVSLTGEQYF.

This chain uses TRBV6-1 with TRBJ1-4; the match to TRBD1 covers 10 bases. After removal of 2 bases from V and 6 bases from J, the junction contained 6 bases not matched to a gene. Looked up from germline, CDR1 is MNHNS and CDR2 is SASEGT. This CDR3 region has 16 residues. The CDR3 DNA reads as TGTGCCAGCAGTGAATCGGAGGGGACAGGGGATGAAAAACTGTTTTTT. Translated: CASSESEGTGDEKLFF.

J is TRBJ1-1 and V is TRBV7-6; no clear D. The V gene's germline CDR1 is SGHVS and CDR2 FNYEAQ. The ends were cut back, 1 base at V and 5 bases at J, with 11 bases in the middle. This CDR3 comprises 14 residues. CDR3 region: CASSLGGVGTEAFF. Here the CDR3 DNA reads TGTGCCAGCAGCTTAGGCGGGGTTGGGACTGAAGCTTTCTTT.

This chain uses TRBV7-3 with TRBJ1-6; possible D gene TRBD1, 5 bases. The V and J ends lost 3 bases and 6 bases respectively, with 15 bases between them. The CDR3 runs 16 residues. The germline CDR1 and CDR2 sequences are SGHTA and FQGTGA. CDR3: CASSLAGTVGNSPLHF. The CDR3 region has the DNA TGTGCCAGCAGCTTGGCGGGGACGGTGGGTAATTCACCCCTCCACTTT.

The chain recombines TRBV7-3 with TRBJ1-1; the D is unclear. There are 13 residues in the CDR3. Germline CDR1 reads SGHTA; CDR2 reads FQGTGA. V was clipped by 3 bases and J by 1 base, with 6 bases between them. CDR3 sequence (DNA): TGTGCCAGCAGCTTGGCCCAGAACACTGAAGCTTTCTTT. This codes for CASSLAQNTEAFF.

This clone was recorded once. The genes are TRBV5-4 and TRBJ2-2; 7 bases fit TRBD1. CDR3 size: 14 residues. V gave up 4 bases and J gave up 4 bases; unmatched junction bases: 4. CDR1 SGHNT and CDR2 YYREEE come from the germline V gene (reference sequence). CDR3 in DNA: TGTGCCAGCAGCCCGACAGGGAGCACCGGGGAGCTGTTTTTT. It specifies CASSPTGSTGELFF. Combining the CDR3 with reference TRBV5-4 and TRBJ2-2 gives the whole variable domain ETGVTQSPTHLIKTRGQQVTLRCSSQSGHNTVSWYQQALGQGPQFIFQYYREEENGRGNFPPRFSGLQFPNYSSELNVNALELDDSALYLCASSPTGSTGELFFGEGSRLTVL.

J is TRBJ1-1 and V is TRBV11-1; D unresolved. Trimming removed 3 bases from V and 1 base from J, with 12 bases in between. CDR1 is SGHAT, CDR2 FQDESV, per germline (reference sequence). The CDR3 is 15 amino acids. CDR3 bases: TGTGCCAGCAGCTTCGGGGTTTTAGAGAACACTGAAGCTTTCTTT. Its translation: CASSFGVLENTEAFF.

The CDR3 region has the DNA TGCGCCAGCAGTTTTGAGGGCAGTAACACAGATACGCAGTATTTT. Translated, it gives CASSFEGSNTDTQYF. The chain uses TRBV5-1 and TRBJ2-3, with D possibly being TRBD2 (5 bases). Trimming left V 5 bases short and J 2 bases short, with 15 bases between. Germline loops: CDR1 SGHRS, CDR2 YFSETQ. This CDR3 comprises 15 residues.

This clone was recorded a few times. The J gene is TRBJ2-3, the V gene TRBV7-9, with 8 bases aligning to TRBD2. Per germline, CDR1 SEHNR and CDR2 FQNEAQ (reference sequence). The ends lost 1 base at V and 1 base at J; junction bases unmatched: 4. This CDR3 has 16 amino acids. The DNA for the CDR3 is TGTGCCAGCAGCTTAGATCTAGCGGGCGGCACAGATACGCAGTATTTT. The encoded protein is CASSLDLAGGTDTQYF.

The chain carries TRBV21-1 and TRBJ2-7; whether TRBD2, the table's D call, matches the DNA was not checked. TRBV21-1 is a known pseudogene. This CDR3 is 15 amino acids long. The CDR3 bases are TGTGCCAGCAGCAAAGAAAGAGGCAGAGCCTACGAGCAGTACGTC. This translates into CASSKERGRAYEQYV.

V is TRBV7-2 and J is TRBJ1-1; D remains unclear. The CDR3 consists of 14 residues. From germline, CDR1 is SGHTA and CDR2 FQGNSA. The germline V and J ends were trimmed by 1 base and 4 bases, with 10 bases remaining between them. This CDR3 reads CASSLEGGGTEAFF. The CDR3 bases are TGTGCCAGCAGCTTAGAGGGTGGCGGCACTGAAGCTTTCTTT.